The present T cell receptor beta chain was sequenced within a study of OX40 agonist ivuxolimab in advanced cancers. In terms of the full investigation: Ivuxolimab was an agonistic, fully human IgG2 monoclonal antibody directed against OX40 (CD134), a costimulatory receptor. Intravenous ivuxolimab was administered to patients every 2 weeks at six dose levels: 0.01, 0.1, 0.3, 1.5, 3 and 10 mg/kg. Of the 50 to 55 patients in dose escalation, around 20 had hepatocellular carcinoma, some 15 had melanoma, 9 had renal cell carcinoma and 9 had head and neck cancer. In the dose-escalation cohort, around four fifths of patients were male, and the mean age was approximately 55 years, with a range of about 20 to 90. Patients were allowed to have had prior anti-PD-1, anti-PD-L1 or anti-CTLA-4 therapy, and about 40% of the dose-escalation patients had been treated with checkpoint inhibitors. Partial responses occurred in three dose-escalation patients: two with cutaneous melanoma and one with hepatocellular carcinoma. The purpose of peripheral TCRbeta sequencing was to test whether ivuxolimab changed TCR sequence diversity and led to clonal T-cell expansion. The paper covers the monotherapy dose-escalation part of the phase I ivuxolimab trial, which included N ≈ 57 patients. The paper's findings and limits, for the study overall: Partial responders in the 0.1-3.0 mg/kg groups had among the lowest normalized peripheral clonal expansion, especially among CD8+ T cells. On average, CD8+ T cells showed more expanded clones than CD4+ T cells after ivuxolimab. At doses from 0.1 to 3.0 mg/kg, clonal expansion was seen in both CD4+ and CD8+ blood T cells between baseline and week 6. Antigen specificity was not determined for the clonally expanded peripheral T cells. Low levels of normalized T-cell clonal expansion were also seen in some patients who did not respond.

As a fraction of the sample, this clone is medium-sized (0.01 to 0.1%). Which antigen it targets is not known. No much larger clone is present one base from it, and per-base qualities are unavailable. The trial excluded patients who had a history of autoimmune disease or were on systemic immunosuppression. In every dose cohort, peripheral blood was drawn for TCR sequencing at baseline, cycle 4 day 1, and cycle 7 day 1. The samples were taken from a phase I, first-in-human, multicenter, open-label dose-escalation trial of ivuxolimab. Adults with locally advanced or metastatic head and neck squamous cell, hepatocellular, melanoma or renal cell carcinoma were enrolled in the trial. CD4+ and CD8+ T cells were sorted separately from peripheral blood before TCR sequencing. Cut back by 2 bases and 8 bases, the V and J ends lie 12 bases apart. For CDR1 and CDR2, the germline V gene lists KGHSH and LQKENI. The CDR3 spans 13 residues, from the cysteine through the phenylalanine. Only the CDR3 DNA stays, 39 bases, in frame from base 1.

To sequence the TCRbeta CDR3 region, genomic DNA was isolated from the sorted cells. The immunoSEQ Assay was used for sequencing of TCRbeta CDR3 regions. This is the immuneACCESS table as TCRdb keeps it, with only in-frame sequences that have V and J called. A part of the clones is gone; compared with another copy, unresolved V genes explain less than half, and the rest is unexplained. In this sample the table shows tens of thousands of clones, about 85% of which occur a single time. The ten largest clones take up 0.8% to 1.3% of the sample. The chain employs TRBV18 and TRBJ1-2, with the D gene call left open. The sample here was CD4+ or CD8+ T cells sorted from blood, taken in a trial of the OX40 agonist ivuxolimab. This clonotype was obtained from an adult with an advanced solid tumor such as melanoma, head and neck, liver or kidney cancer. The DNA sequence reads TGTGCCAGCTCACCAAGTGACGACGGAGGCTACACCTTC. This encodes CASSPSDDGGYTF.